This T cell receptor (beta chain) emerged from a study of blood T cell repertoires in COVID-19. In the study's own analysis: Amplifying reference gene primers gave estimates of nucleated cell counts. The assay was immunoSEQ multiplex PCR, and TCRdb's table has in-frame clones only and misses some. V, J and clone size reflect that table, while D and trimming were determined from the DNA. The sample lists roughly 290,000 clones, nearly 90% seen once, with around 1.7% in the top ten. Those who participated ranged in age from roughly 18 to 89 years and resided in about two dozen US areas. Germline values: CDR1 SGHNT, CDR2 YYREEE (reference sequence). The CDR3 runs to 13 residues. V lost 7 bases and J lost 1; bases outside the gene matches: 2.

The receptor was isolated from a woman between 18 and 30 years old with acute COVID-19. The source material was PBMCs or T cells enriched from blood (not recorded which). The genes are TRBV5-4 and TRBJ2-5; 9 bases agree with TRBD1. CDR3 coding DNA: TGTGCCAGCCAGGACAGGGGCCAAGAGACCCAGTACTTC. This translates into CASQDRGQETQYF. Complete variable domain (other parts from reference TRBV5-4 and TRBJ2-5): ETGVTQSPTHLIKTRGQQVTLRCSSQSGHNTVSWYQQALGQGPQFIFQYYREEENGRGNFPPRFSGLQFPNYSSELNVNALELDDSALYLCASQDRGQETQYFGPGTRLLVL.